This TCR beta chain was documented in a study of Tregs in tolerant kidney transplant recipients. Study as a whole: A 3-day belatacept mixed lymphocyte reaction, sometimes plus 5-day graft donor restimulation, preceded CD4+CD25+CD127- sorting. Study results and caveats: This study did not directly address biological reproducibility.

Details on this clone: Its antigen is unknown.

Some clones are missing from TCRdb's copy, which holds only in-frame ones; the method was immunoSEQ multiplex PCR. The table has approximately 41,000 clones, 95% seen once. Germline V lookup: CDR1 MGHRA, CDR2 YSYEKL. This CDR3 has 16 amino acids. The V and J ends lost 3 bases and 10 bases, in that order; junction bases with no gene match: 12. This clonotype originated in a human donor in good health. The chain links TRBV4-1 to TRBJ2-1; TRBD2 aligns across 10 bases. The sample consisted of Tregs from blood cultured with allogeneic cells. As DNA, the CDR3 is TGCGCCAGCAGCCACCAAAGGACTAGCGGACTGAAGGAGCAGTTCTTC. Translating gives CASSHQRTSGLKEQFF.